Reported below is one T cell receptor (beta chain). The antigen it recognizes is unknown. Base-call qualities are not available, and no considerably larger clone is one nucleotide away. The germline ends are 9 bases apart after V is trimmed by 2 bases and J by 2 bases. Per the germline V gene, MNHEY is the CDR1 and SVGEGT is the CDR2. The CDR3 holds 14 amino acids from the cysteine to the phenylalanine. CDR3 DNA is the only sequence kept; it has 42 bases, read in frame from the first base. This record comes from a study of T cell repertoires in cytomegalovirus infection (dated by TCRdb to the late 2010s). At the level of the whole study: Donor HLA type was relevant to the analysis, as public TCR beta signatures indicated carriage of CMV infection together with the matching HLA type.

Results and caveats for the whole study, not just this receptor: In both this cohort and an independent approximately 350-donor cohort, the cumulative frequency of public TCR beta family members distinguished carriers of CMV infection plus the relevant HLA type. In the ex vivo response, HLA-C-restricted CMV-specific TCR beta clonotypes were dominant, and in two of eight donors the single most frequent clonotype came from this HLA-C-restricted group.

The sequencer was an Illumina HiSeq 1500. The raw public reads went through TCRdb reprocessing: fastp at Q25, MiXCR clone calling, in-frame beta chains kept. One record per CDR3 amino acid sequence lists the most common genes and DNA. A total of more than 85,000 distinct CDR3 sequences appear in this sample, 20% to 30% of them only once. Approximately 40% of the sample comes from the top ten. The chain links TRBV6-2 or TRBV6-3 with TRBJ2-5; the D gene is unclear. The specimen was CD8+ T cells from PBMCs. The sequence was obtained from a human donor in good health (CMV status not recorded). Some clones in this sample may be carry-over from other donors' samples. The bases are TGTGCCAGCAGTTACCCACAGACTCAAGAGACCCAGTACTTC. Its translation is CASSYPQTQETQYF.